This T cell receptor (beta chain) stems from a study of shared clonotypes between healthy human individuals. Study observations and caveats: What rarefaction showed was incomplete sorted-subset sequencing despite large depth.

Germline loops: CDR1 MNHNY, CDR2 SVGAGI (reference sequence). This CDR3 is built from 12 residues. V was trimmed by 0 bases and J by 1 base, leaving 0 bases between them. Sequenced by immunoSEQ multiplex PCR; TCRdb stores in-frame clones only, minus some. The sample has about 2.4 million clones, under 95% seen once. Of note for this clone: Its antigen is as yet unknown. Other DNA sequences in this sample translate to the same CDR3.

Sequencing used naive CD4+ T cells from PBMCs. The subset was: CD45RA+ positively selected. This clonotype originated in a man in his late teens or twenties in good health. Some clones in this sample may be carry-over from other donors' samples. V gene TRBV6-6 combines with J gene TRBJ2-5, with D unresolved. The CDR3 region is CASSYSQETQYF. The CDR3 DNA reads TGTGCCAGCAGTTACTCCCAAGAGACCCAGTACTTC.